The rows below give T cell receptor beta chains drawn from one sample of a study of T cell changes during pregnancy in multiple sclerosis. TCRdb's table, derived via immunoSEQ multiplex PCR, lists solely in-frame clones and lacks some. There are fewer than 40,000 clones in the sample; 85% to 90% occur only once, and 4.5% lies in the top ten. Sequencing was performed on CD8+ T cells from peripheral blood mononuclear cells, taken after pregnancy. These receptors originate from a female donor with multiple sclerosis, enrolled in a pregnancy study. The CDR3 runs from the conserved cysteine through the conserved F or W. Each record gives: J gene, D gene, clone size, V gene, CDR3 DNA, CDR3 protein. The D gene is left open where the match is weak. The size entry is marked missing in some rows and otherwise reads once, few, many or a size class.

J: TRBJ2-1; D: TRBD2; size: .; V: TRBV6-4; DNA: TGTGCCAGCAGTGACACGGCGGGGGGGCCCGATGAGCAGTTCTTC; CDR3: CASSDTAGGPDEQFF
J: TRBJ2-5; D: TRBD2; size: .; V: TRBV7-2; DNA: TGTGCCAGCAGCCCGACTAGCGGCCAAGAGACCCAGTACTTC; CDR3: CASSPTSGQETQYF
J: TRBJ2-5; D: .; size: .; V: TRBV9; DNA: TGTGCCAGCAGCGTAGCCGCGGGAGAGACCCAGTACTTC; CDR3: CASSVAAGETQYF
J: TRBJ2-5; D: TRBD2; size: few; V: TRBV4-3; DNA: TGCGCCAGCAGCCAGGATATAGCGGGGGGTGTGGAGACCCAGTACTTC; CDR3: CASSQDIAGGVETQYF
J: TRBJ2-7; D: TRBD1; size: .; V: TRBV9; DNA: TGTGCCAGCAGCGTATCCGGGACAGGGGTCCACGAGCAGTACTTC; CDR3: CASSVSGTGVHEQYF
J: TRBJ2-1; D: .; size: .; V: TRBV6-6; DNA: TGTGCCAGCAGTTACCCCTCGTCGCCAGGCCGGAATGAGCAGTTCTTC; CDR3: CASSYPSSPGRNEQFF
J: TRBJ2-7; D: TRBD1; size: .; V: TRBV5-1; DNA: TGCGCCAGCAGCACGCGGACAGGGGCCGACTACGAGCAGTACTTC; CDR3: CASSTRTGADYEQYF
J: TRBJ1-6; D: .; size: .; V: TRBV7-3; DNA: TGTGCCAGCAGCGTGGCAGGGACAAATTCACCCCTCCACTTT; CDR3: CASSVAGTNSPLHF
J: TRBJ2-1; D: TRBD1; size: .; V: TRBV7-2; DNA: TGTGCCAGCAGCCTCCGGACAGGGGACAATGAGCAGTTCTTC; CDR3: CASSLRTGDNEQFF
J: TRBJ1-2; D: .; size: .; V: TRBV7-9; DNA: TGTGCCAGCAGCTCCGGGATAGGTGGTCGGAACTATGGCTACACCTTC; CDR3: CASSSGIGGRNYGYTF
J: TRBJ2-7; D: .; size: .; V: TRBV6-5; DNA: TGTGCCAGCAGCCCCGGGGTGGCCTACGAGCAGTACTTC; CDR3: CASSPGVAYEQYF
J: TRBJ1-5; D: .; size: .; V: TRBV14; DNA: TGTGCCAGCAGCCAAAAACCAGGCATTTATAGCAATCAGCCCCAGCATTTT; CDR3: CASSQKPGIYSNQPQHF
J: TRBJ2-1; D: .; size: .; V: TRBV4-3; DNA: TGCGCCAGCAGCCAAGACTGGGCAGCCTACTACAATGAGCAGTTCTTC; CDR3: CASSQDWAAYYNEQFF
J: TRBJ1-1; D: .; size: .; V: TRBV4-1; DNA: TGCGCCAGCAGCCAAGCCCCCGAGGGGAACACTGAAGCTTTCTTT; CDR3: CASSQAPEGNTEAFF
J: TRBJ2-3; D: .; size: .; V: TRBV27; DNA: TGTGCCAGCAGTTACCTGGGAGCGGCAGGTCCTACAGATACGCAGTATTTT; CDR3: CASSYLGAAGPTDTQYF
J: TRBJ1-1; D: .; size: .; V: TRBV4-1; DNA: TGCGCCAGCAGCCACCCAGGGAGGATGGCCTATGAAGCTTTCTTT; CDR3: CASSHPGRMAYEAFF
J: TRBJ1-5; D: .; size: .; V: TRBV27; DNA: TGTGCCAGCAGGGGAGGTGGACGCAATCAGCCCCAGCATTTT; CDR3: CASRGGGRNQPQHF
J: TRBJ2-7; D: TRBD1; size: medium-sized; V: TRBV9; DNA: TGTGCCAGCAGCGTCGGACAGGCATCCTACGAGCAGTACTTC; CDR3: CASSVGQASYEQYF
J: TRBJ2-7; D: .; size: .; V: TRBV21-1; DNA: TGTGCCAGCAGAGGGTTTGGGGGAGGCCACGAGCAGTACTTC; CDR3: CASRGFGGGHEQYF
J: TRBJ2-7; D: .; size: once; V: TRBV13; DNA: TGTGCCAGCAGCTTAGGCAGTTCCTACGAGCAGTACTTC; CDR3: CASSLGSSYEQYF
J: TRBJ2-7; D: .; size: .; V: TRBV14; DNA: TGTGCCAGCAGCCAAAGGGGGTGGTTCTCCTACGAGCAGTACTTC; CDR3: CASSQRGWFSYEQYF
J: TRBJ2-3; D: TRBD2; size: .; V: TRBV7-9; DNA: TGTGCCAGCAGCCAGGAGCGGGGTAGCACAGATACGCAGTATTTT; CDR3: CASSQERGSTDTQYF
J: TRBJ1-3; D: .; size: .; V: TRBV7-7; DNA: TGTGCTAGCAGCTTAGGGCAGGACTCTGGAAACACCATATATTTT; CDR3: CASSLGQDSGNTIYF
J: TRBJ2-2; D: TRBD1; size: .; V: TRBV6-5; DNA: TGTGCCAGCAGTCCCTCCGGACAGGGGTCCGGGGAGCTGTTTTTT; CDR3: CASSPSGQGSGELFF
J: TRBJ2-5; D: .; size: .; V: TRBV5-4; DNA: TGTGCCAGCAGCGCCGAGAAGACCCAGTACTTC; CDR3: CASSAEKTQYF
J: TRBJ2-7; D: TRBD1; size: .; V: TRBV27; DNA: TGTGCCAGCAGTAGGACAGGGGCCTACGAGCAGTACTTC; CDR3: CASSRTGAYEQYF